One sample yielded the 2 T cell receptor beta chains listed below, sequenced in a study of blood T cells in healthy people across ages. With a J-beta primer mix and a sample-barcoded 5' primer, a second PCR ran 7 to 11 cycles. From the 5' RACE reads, TCRdb called clonotypes with MiXCR, one entry per CDR3 protein. The table lists fewer than 1,200,000 distinct CDR3 sequences, less than 25% of them singletons, with approximately 0.75% in the top ten. This sample also belongs to another study, concerning T cells of mothers and their children.

The sample was blood. The receptors were sampled from a girl aged 2 to 10 in good health.

This chain connects TRBV6-4 to TRBJ2-1, with 7 nucleotides matching TRBD1. The CDR3 runs to 13 residues. The V gene end was trimmed by 8 bases and the J gene end by 5 bases; junction bases not matched to a gene: 6. Germline V CDR1 and CDR2: MRHNA, SNTAGT. CDR3 coding DNA: TGTGCCAGCTCGGGACAGAAGAACAATGAGCAGTTCTTC. Protein product: CASSGQKNNEQFF.

This sequence joins TRBV29-1 and TRBJ2-5; possible D gene TRBD2, 5 bases. Between the trimmed V and J ends, which lost 5 bases and 7 bases, there was a span of 14 bases. This CDR3 is 12 amino acids long. Germline loops: CDR1 SQVTM, CDR2 ANQGSEA. The CDR3 sequence is CSVPGFRGTQYF. In nucleotides, the CDR3 is TGCAGCGTTCCGGGGTTTCGAGGGACCCAGTACTTC.